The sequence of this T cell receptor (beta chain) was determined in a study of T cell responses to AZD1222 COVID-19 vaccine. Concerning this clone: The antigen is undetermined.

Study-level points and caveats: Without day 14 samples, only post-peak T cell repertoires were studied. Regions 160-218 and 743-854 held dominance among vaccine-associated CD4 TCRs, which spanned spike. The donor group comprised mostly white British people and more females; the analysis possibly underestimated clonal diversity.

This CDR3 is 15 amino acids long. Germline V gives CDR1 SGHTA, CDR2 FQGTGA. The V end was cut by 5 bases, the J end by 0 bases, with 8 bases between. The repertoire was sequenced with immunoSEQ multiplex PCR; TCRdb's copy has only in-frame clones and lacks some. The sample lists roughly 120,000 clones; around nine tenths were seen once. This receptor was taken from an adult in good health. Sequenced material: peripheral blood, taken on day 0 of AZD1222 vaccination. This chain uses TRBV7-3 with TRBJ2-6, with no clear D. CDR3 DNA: TGTGCCAGCAGCGGACCAGCCTCTGGGGCCAACGTCCTGACTTTC. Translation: CASSGPASGANVLTF.